This record looks at one TCR beta chain sequence and its context. The data were obtained in a study of blood T cell repertoires in COVID-19. Looking at the study overall: The origin of the acute and convalescent COVID-19 samples was the United States, Italy and Spain. Nucleic acid was either cDNA or gDNA, and it came from T cells, B-cell-depleted T cells, or PBMCs.

Per the authors' pipeline: Nucleated cell counts were estimated from reference gene primer amplification. This table comes from immunoSEQ multiplex PCR, and its TCRdb copy is limited to in-frame clones, with some not included. V, J and clone size are taken as reported in that table, and D and trimming were inferred from the DNA itself. Here the sample spans some 46,000 clones, under 85% being singletons. The V and J ends lost 5 bases and 4 bases respectively, with 23 bases between them. The germline V gene encodes CDR1 LNHDA and CDR2 SQIVND (reference sequence). The CDR3 covers 18 residues. The TCR was taken from a man in his fifties or sixties with active COVID-19. Input material: peripheral blood. The rearrangement links TRBV19 to TRBJ2-2, with TRBD1 as a possible D gene (6 bases). The CDR3 loop reads CASSLPRHRDKVTGELFF. The CDR3, as DNA: TGTGCCAGTAGTTTGCCGAGACACCGGGACAAGGTCACCGGGGAGCTGTTTTTT.